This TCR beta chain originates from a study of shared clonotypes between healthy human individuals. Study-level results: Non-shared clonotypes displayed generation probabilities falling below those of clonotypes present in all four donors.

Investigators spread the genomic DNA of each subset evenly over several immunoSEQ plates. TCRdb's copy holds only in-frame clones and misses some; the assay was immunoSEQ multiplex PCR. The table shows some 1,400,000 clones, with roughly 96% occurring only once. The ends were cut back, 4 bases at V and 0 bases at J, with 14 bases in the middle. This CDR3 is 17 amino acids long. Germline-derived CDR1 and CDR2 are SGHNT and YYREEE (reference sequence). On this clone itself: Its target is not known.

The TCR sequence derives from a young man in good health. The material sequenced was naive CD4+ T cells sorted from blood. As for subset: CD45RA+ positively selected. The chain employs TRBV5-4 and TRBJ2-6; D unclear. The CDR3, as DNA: TGTGCCAGCAGCCCGAAGGCGGTGAGCTCTGGGGCCAACGTCCTGACTTTC. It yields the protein CASSPKAVSSGANVLTF.